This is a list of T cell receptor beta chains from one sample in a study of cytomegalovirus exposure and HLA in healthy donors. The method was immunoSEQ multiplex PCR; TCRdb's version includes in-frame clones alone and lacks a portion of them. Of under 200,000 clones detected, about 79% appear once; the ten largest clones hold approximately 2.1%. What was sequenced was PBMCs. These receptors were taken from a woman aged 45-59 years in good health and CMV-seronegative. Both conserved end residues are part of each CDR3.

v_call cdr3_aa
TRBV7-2 CASSLNSGSSYEQYF
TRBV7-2 CASSPEILTNEQFF
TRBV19 CASSMKAGGVEKLFF
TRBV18 CASSPTMDSYEQYF
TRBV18 CASSPRQVDNSPLHF
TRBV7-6 CASSLASGAVFGEQFF
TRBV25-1 CASSDPPRSGLYETQYF
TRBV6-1 CASSLDLSMVYEQYF
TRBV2 CASSSPGGLSYEQYF
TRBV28 CASRQGATGRPQHF
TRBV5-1 CASAAGETQYF